This T cell receptor beta chain came from a study of shared clonotypes between healthy human individuals. The V gene's germline CDR1 is GTSNPN and CDR2 SVGIG (reference sequence). V lost 2 bases and J 2 bases, leaving 6 bases between the germline ends. The CDR3 is 12 residues long. Profiled with immunoSEQ multiplex PCR; TCRdb holds only in-frame clones, not every one. The table records nearly 1 million clones, more than 75% of them present only once. Sample: memory CD4+ T cells sorted from blood. Subset noted: CD45RA-negative fraction. The receptor comes from a young man in good health. The V gene is TRBV30, the J gene TRBJ1-1; D unclear. CDR3 protein: CAWSQFNTEAFF. The CDR3 DNA is TGTGCCTGGAGTCAATTTAACACTGAAGCTTTCTTT.